These 27 T cell receptor beta chains were sequenced from one sample in a study of shared clonotypes between healthy human individuals. TCRdb keeps only in-frame clones here, not all; method: immunoSEQ multiplex PCR. The sample comprises roughly 2.1 million clones, roughly 91% of which are singletons, and under 2% rests with the top ten. Only CD45RO-negative cells positively selected for CCR7 counted as naive CD8 cells, so terminally differentiated effector memory CD45RA+ cells were excluded. Source material: naive CD8+ T cells from PBMCs. Receptor source: a young man in good health. Some clones in this sample may be carry-over from other donors' samples.

This chain uses TRBV4-1 with TRBJ1-1; possibly TRBD1 for D (5 bases). From germline, CDR1 is MGHRA and CDR2 YSYEKL. The CDR3 is 14 residues long. V was shortened by 4 bases and J by 7 bases, with 16 bases between the two germline ends. This chain's CDR3 is CASSRDGTPDEAFF. Written as DNA, the CDR3 is TGCGCCAGCAGCCGAGACGGGACGCCTGATGAAGCTTTCTTT.

CDR3 bases: TGTGCCAGCACCCCCGGGCAGAGTAGCTATGGCTACACCTTC. This encodes CASTPGQSSYGYTF. J is TRBJ1-2 and V is TRBV7-9; D is uncertain. Germline loops: CDR1 SEHNR, CDR2 FQNEAQ (reference sequence). The CDR3 runs to 14 residues. V shed 7 bases and J shed 4 bases, with 16 bases lying between them.

The rearrangement uses TRBV7-9 and TRBJ2-1; 7 bases match TRBD2. The CDR3 consists of 16 residues. Trimming cost V 5 bases and J 7 bases; bases outside gene matches: 14. The V gene's germline CDR1 is SEHNR and CDR2 FQNEAQ (reference sequence). CDR3 bases: TGTGCCAGCAGCCCTTACCGTCCGGGAGGCAGGAATGAGCAGTTCTTC. Protein: CASSPYRPGGRNEQFF. Filled out from reference TRBV7-9 and TRBJ2-1, the complete variable domain reads DTGVSQNPRHKITKRGQNVTFRCDPISEHNRLYWYRQTLGQGPEFLTYFQNEAQLEKSRLLSDRFSAERPKGSFSTLEIQRTEQGDSAMYLCASSPYRPGGRNEQFFGPGTRLTVL.

The chain has TRBV2 and TRBJ2-7, with D unresolved. Germline V CDR1 and CDR2: SNHLY, FYNNEI. The germline V and J ends were trimmed by 2 bases and 3 bases, with 11 bases remaining between them. This CDR3 comprises 14 residues. CDR3 sequence: CASSESGRFYEQYF. The CDR3 bases are TGTGCCAGCAGTGAATCCGGCCGGTTCTACGAGCAGTACTTC.

The V and J genes are TRBV7-9 and TRBJ2-7; D ambiguous. V shed 2 bases and J shed 0 bases, with 5 bases lying between them. This CDR3 contains 13 residues. Per the germline V gene, CDR1 is SEHNR and CDR2 is FQNEAQ (reference sequence). The CDR3 here is CASSLYSSYEQYF. The CDR3 nucleotides are TGTGCCAGCAGCTTATACAGCTCCTACGAGCAGTACTTC. The full variable domain, completed using reference TRBV7-9 and TRBJ2-7, is DTGVSQNPRHKITKRGQNVTFRCDPISEHNRLYWYRQTLGQGPEFLTYFQNEAQLEKSRLLSDRFSAERPKGSFSTLEIQRTEQGDSAMYLCASSLYSSYEQYFGPGTRLTVT.

The chain combines TRBV9 with TRBJ2-3, with 8 nucleotides matching TRBD2. CDR1 and CDR2 (germline): SGDLS, YYNGEE. V lost 7 bases and J lost 0; bases outside the gene matches: 7. The CDR3 is 15 residues long. CDR3 nucleotide sequence: TGTGCCAGCGGCATGGCTAGCGGGAGCACAGATACGCAGTATTTT. The encoded protein is CASGMASGSTDTQYF.

The chain is built from TRBV6-6 and TRBJ2-7; 7 bases are shared with TRBD1. This CDR3 is built from 13 residues. CDR1 is MNHNY, CDR2 SVGAGI, per germline (reference sequence). The ends lost 3 bases at V and 4 bases at J; junction bases unmatched: 3. DNA of the CDR3: TGTGCCAGCAGTTATGGACAGGAGTACGAGCAGTACTTC. This translates into CASSYGQEYEQYF.

The chain links TRBV19 to TRBJ2-2; 7 bases fit TRBD1. This CDR3 is 10 amino acids long. Per the germline V gene, CDR1 is LNHDA and CDR2 is SQIVND (reference sequence). Losses at the gene ends were 10 bases for V and 8 bases for J; bases not matched to a gene: 1. The CDR3: CATGQGELFF. The CDR3 DNA follows: TGTGCCACGGGACAGGGGGAGCTGTTTTTT.

This chain links TRBV7-2 with TRBJ2-3; TRBD2 matches at 7 bases. The length of the CDR3 is 16 residues. The V gene's germline CDR1 is SGHTA and CDR2 FQGNSA. The V gene end was trimmed by 1 base and the J gene end by 1 base; junction bases not matched to a gene: 5. CDR3 DNA: TGTGCCAGCAGCTTAGAGGCGGGGGTAGGCACAGATACGCAGTATTTT. Residues: CASSLEAGVGTDTQYF.

This clone occurred once. This sequence joins TRBV6-6 and TRBJ1-1; TRBD1 matches 9 bases. Germline V gene data show CDR1 as MNHNY and CDR2 as SVGAGI (reference sequence). The ends lost 8 bases at V and 3 bases at J; junction bases unmatched: 7. The CDR3 is 14 amino acids. CDR3 sequence reads: CASGRQGGYTEAFF. In DNA, the CDR3 is TGTGCCAGCGGCAGACAGGGGGGGTACACTGAAGCTTTCTTT.

The chain couples TRBV5-6 to TRBJ2-1; TRBD2 matches 11 bases. CDR3 size: 17 residues. Germline values: CDR1 SGHDT, CDR2 YYEEEE. V lost 4 bases and J lost 5; bases outside the gene matches: 11. CDR3 in amino acids: CASSLGLAGGFHNEQFF. DNA for the CDR3: TGTGCCAGCAGCCTAGGACTAGCGGGTGGGTTCCACAATGAGCAGTTCTTC.

The gene calls are TRBV19 and TRBJ2-2; maybe TRBD2 (6 bases). The CDR3 is 17 residues long. Germline CDR1 and CDR2: LNHDA and SQIVND (reference sequence). V lost 5 bases to trimming and J lost 4 bases, with 20 bases between them. This chain's CDR3 is CASSEGAAGWGTGELFF. The CDR3 coding sequence is TGTGCCAGTAGTGAGGGTGCGGCGGGATGGGGCACCGGGGAGCTGTTTTTT.

Only one count was recorded for this clone. A junction boundary mismatches the germline segment, possibly from a read error. In nucleotides, the CDR3 is TGTGCCAGCCGTGAACGGGGGACGTCCGGGTACGAGCAGTACTTC. Translating gives CASRERGTSGYEQYF. This rearrangement joins TRBV2 to TRBJ2-7, with D tentatively TRBD2 (6 bases). The CDR3 runs to 15 residues. Germline CDR1 reads SNHLY; CDR2 reads FYNNEI.

A note on this clone: The sample has other DNA sequences that encode this CDR3 too. The rearrangement joins TRBV9 to TRBJ1-1; D not certain. The CDR3 consists of 14 residues. Between the trimmed V and J ends, which lost 2 bases and 0 bases, there was a span of 8 bases. Germline V gives CDR1 SGDLS, CDR2 YYNGEE. The CDR3, as DNA: TGTGCCAGCAGCGTCGAAGGGCTGAACACTGAAGCTTTCTTT. Residues: CASSVEGLNTEAFF. Together with reference TRBV9 and TRBJ1-1, the CDR3 gives the full variable domain: DSGVTQTPKHLITATGQRVTLRCSPRSGDLSVYWYQQSLDQGLQFLIQYYNGEERAKGNILERFSAQQFPDLHSELNLSSLELGDSALYFCASSVEGLNTEAFFGQGTRLTVV.

V is TRBV28 and J is TRBJ2-5; D is ambiguous. This CDR3 contains 13 residues. Looked up from germline, CDR1 is MDHEN and CDR2 is SYDVKM. Deletions cut 8 bases from V and 5 bases from J, with 15 bases between. In DNA form, the CDR3 reads TGTGCCAGCTATGGTCTAGGTCGTGAGACCCAGTACTTC. It is translated as CASYGLGRETQYF.

The rearrangement links TRBV5-1 to TRBJ1-5, with 8 bases matching TRBD1. After removal of 0 bases from V and 8 bases from J, the junction contained 7 bases not matched to a gene. In germline, CDR1 is SGHRS, CDR2 YFSETQ. This CDR3 spans 15 amino acids. CDR3 loop: CASSLEGTGREPQHF. The CDR3 nucleotides read TGCGCCAGCAGCTTGGAAGGGACAGGAAGGGAGCCCCAGCATTTT.

V is TRBV28 and J is TRBJ1-2; D is uncertain. This CDR3 contains 13 residues. The germline gives CDR1 MDHEN, CDR2 SYDVKM. The V and J ends lost 6 bases and 1 base respectively, with 9 bases between them. The CDR3 region is CASRTTLNYGYTF. The DNA of the CDR3 is TGTGCCAGCAGGACCACGCTTAACTATGGCTACACCTTC.

This chain links TRBV27 with TRBJ2-1; 8 nucleotides align to TRBD1. The CDR3 has 15 amino acids. Germline values: CDR1 MNHEY, CDR2 SMNVEV (reference sequence). Losses at the gene ends were 3 bases for V and 8 bases for J; bases not matched to a gene: 9. CDR3 DNA sequence: TGTGCCAGCAGTTTTCAGGGGGCAGGCAGATATGAGCAGTTCTTC. This gives the protein CASSFQGAGRYEQFF.

Regarding this clone: At the DNA level, this CDR3 is encoded by other sequences in the same sample as well. This chain connects TRBV19 to TRBJ1-5; D perhaps matches TRBD1 (5 bases). Germline CDR1 reads LNHDA; CDR2 reads SQIVND (reference sequence). V gave up 2 bases and J gave up 0 bases, with 8 bases separating them. This CDR3 comprises 15 residues. This CDR3 is CASSIWGDSNQPQHF. CDR3 DNA: TGTGCCAGTAGTATATGGGGGGATAGCAATCAGCCCCAGCATTTT.

The chain has TRBV27 and TRBJ2-7, with 7 bases matching TRBD1. Trimming removed 1 base from V and 4 bases from J; junction bases left unmatched: 4. The CDR3 length is 14 residues. Germline values: CDR1 MNHEY, CDR2 SMNVEV (reference sequence). The CDR3 loop reads CASSLWTGPYEQYF. DNA for the CDR3: TGTGCCAGCAGTTTATGGACAGGCCCTTACGAGCAGTACTTC.

This sequence joins TRBV7-2 and TRBJ2-7; possibly TRBD1 or TRBD2 for D (5 bases each). The CDR3 extends over 13 amino acids. The ends were cut back, 7 bases at V and 2 bases at J, with 12 bases in the middle. Germline V gene data show CDR1 as SGHTA and CDR2 as FQGNSA. This CDR3 reads CASTPGRTYEQYF. CDR3 nucleotides: TGTGCCAGCACCCCGGGGCGTACCTACGAGCAGTACTTC. Full variable domain (rest looked up from reference TRBV7-2 and TRBJ2-7): GAGVSQSPSNKVTEKGKDVELRCDPISGHTALYWYRQSLGQGLEFLIYFQGNSAPDKSGLPSDRFSAERTGGSVSTLTIQRTQQEDSAVYLCASTPGRTYEQYFGPGTRLTVT.

The chain has TRBV11-2 and TRBJ2-7; D call uncertain. The V and J ends lost 0 bases and 4 bases respectively, with 10 bases between them. This CDR3 region has 14 residues. From germline, CDR1 is SGHAT and CDR2 FQNNGV. Here the CDR3 DNA reads TGTGCCAGCAGCTTAGAACCCACCACGTACGAGCAGTACTTC. Translation: CASSLEPTTYEQYF. Full variable domain (rest looked up from reference TRBV11-2 and TRBJ2-7): EAGVAQSPRYKIIEKRQSVAFWCNPISGHATLYWYQQILGQGPKLLIQFQNNGVVDDSQLPKDRFSAERLKGVDSTLKIQPAKLEDSAVYLCASSLEPTTYEQYFGPGTRLTVT.

This chain connects TRBV27 to TRBJ2-5; weak D call: TRBD2 (6 bases). This CDR3 spans 16 amino acids. The germline gives CDR1 MNHEY, CDR2 SMNVEV (reference sequence). Trimming took off 6 bases at V and 5 bases at J, with 22 bases between the two ends. CDR3 amino acids: CASRPSLAGRAETQYF. DNA for the CDR3: TGTGCCAGCAGGCCCAGTCTCGCGGGACGGGCGGAGACCCAGTACTTC.

Details on this clone: Other DNA sequences of this sample code for an identical CDR3. The chain combines TRBV4-1 with TRBJ2-7, with 8 positions matching TRBD2. From germline, CDR1 is MGHRA and CDR2 YSYEKL. The CDR3 contains 15 residues. V lost 4 bases to trimming and J lost 4 bases; unmatched junction nucleotides: 9. The CDR3: CASSLLAGGRYEQYF. The DNA for the CDR3 is TGCGCCAGCAGCCTCCTGGCGGGAGGTAGGTACGAGCAGTACTTC.

The CDR3 nucleotides are TGTGCCAGCAGCATCCGGACAGGGGGCTTCTATGGCTACACCTTC. Protein sequence: CASSIRTGGFYGYTF. The chain combines TRBV5-4 with TRBJ1-2; the match to TRBD1 covers 11 bases. From germline, CDR1 is SGHNT and CDR2 YYREEE (reference sequence). V lost 4 bases to trimming and J lost 4 bases; unmatched junction nucleotides: 6. This CDR3 has 15 amino acids.

Only one count was recorded for this clone. V gene TRBV27 combines with J gene TRBJ2-7; perhaps TRBD2 as D (5 bases). The CDR3 runs 15 residues. The germline gives CDR1 MNHEY, CDR2 SMNVEV (reference sequence). V dropped 7 bases and J dropped 2 bases, with 18 bases sitting between them. As DNA, the CDR3 is TGTGCCAGCATCGCCCGTTGGACTCCACCCTACGAGCAGTACTTC. Translated, it gives CASIARWTPPYEQYF.

The chain links TRBV6-4 to TRBJ1-1; D is undetermined. Germline V CDR1 and CDR2: MRHNA, SNTAGT. The V end was cut by 2 bases, the J end by 4 bases, with 8 bases between. The CDR3 is 13 amino acids. The CDR3 spells CASSDIRVTEAFF. In nucleotides, the CDR3 is TGTGCCAGCAGTGACATTAGGGTCACTGAAGCTTTCTTT.